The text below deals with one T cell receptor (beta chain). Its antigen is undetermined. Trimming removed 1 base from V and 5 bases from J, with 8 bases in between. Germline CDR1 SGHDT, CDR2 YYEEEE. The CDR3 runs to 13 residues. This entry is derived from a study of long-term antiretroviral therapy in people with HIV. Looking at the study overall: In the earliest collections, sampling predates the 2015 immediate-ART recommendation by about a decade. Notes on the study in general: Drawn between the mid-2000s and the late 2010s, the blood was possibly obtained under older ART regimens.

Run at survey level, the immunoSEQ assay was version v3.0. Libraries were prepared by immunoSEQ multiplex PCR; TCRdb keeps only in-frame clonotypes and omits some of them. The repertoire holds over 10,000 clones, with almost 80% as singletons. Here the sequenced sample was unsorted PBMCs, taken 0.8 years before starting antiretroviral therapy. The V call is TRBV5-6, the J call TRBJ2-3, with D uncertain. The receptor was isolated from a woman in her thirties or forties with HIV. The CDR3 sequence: CASSLLPGDTQYF. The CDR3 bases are TGTGCCAGCAGCTTGTTACCGGGAGATACGCAGTATTTT.